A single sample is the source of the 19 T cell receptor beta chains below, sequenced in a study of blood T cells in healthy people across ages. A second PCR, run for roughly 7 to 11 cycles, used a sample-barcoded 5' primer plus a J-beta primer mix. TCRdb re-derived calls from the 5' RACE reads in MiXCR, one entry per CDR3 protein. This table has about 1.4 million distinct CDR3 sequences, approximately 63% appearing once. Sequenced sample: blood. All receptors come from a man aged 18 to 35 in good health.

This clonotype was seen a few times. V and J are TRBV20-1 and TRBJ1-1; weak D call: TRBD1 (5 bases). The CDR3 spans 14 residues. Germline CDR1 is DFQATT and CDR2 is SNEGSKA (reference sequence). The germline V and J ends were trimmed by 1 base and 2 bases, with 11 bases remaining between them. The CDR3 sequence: CSARAGQGNTEAFF. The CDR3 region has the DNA TGCAGTGCTAGAGCAGGGCAGGGTAACACTGAAGCTTTCTTT.

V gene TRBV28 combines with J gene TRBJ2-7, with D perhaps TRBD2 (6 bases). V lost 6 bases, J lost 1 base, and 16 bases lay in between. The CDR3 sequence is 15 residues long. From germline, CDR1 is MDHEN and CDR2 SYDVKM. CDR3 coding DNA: TGTGCCAGCAGCCCCGGAGCGGGCCCTTCCTACGAGCAGTACTTC. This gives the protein CASSPGAGPSYEQYF.

CDR3: CASSRAVGSNSPLHF. The CDR3 DNA follows: TGTGCCAGCAGTCGGGCAGTCGGGTCTAATTCACCCCTCCACTTT. The genes are TRBV25-1 and TRBJ1-6; D uncertain. Germline-derived CDR1 and CDR2 are MGHDK and SYGVNS. The CDR3 has 15 amino acids. The V gene lost 5 bases and the J gene lost 6 bases, with 14 bases spanning the gap.

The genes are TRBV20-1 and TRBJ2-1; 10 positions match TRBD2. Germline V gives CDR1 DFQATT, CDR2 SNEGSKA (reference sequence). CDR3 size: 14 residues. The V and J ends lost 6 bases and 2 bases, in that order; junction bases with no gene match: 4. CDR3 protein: CSAATSGPYNEQFF. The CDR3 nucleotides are TGCAGTGCAGCGACTAGCGGGCCCTACAATGAGCAGTTCTTC.

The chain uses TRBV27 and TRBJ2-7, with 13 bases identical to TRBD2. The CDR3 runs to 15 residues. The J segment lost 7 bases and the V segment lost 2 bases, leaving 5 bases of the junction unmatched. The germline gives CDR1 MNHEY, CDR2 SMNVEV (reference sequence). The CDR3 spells CASSLVWTSGREQYF. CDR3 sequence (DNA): TGTGCCAGCAGTTTAGTTTGGACTAGCGGGAGAGAGCAGTACTTC.

CDR3 in amino acids: CASSRSGTGGNEQYF. The CDR3 DNA is TGTGCCAGCAGCAGATCCGGGACAGGGGGCAACGAGCAGTACTTC. The chain joins TRBV12-3 or TRBV12-4 to TRBJ2-7, with TRBD1 identical over 12 bases. This CDR3 comprises 15 residues. Losses at the gene ends were 6 bases for V and 5 bases for J; bases not matched to a gene: 8.

The CDR3 DNA follows: TGTGCCAGCAGCTTTTCCTTGACAGGGAACACTGAAGCTTTCTTT. Amino acid sequence: CASSFSLTGNTEAFF. The rearrangement joins TRBV12-3 or TRBV12-4 to TRBJ1-1; perhaps TRBD1 as D (6 bases). The V end lost 6 bases, the J end lost 1 base, and 15 bases lay between the germline ends. The CDR3 covers 15 residues.

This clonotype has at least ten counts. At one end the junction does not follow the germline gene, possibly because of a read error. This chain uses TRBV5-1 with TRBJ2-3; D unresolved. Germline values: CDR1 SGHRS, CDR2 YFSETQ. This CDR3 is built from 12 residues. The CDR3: CASSSNTDTQYF. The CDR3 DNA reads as TGTGCCAGCAGCTCCAACACAGATACGCAGTATTTT.

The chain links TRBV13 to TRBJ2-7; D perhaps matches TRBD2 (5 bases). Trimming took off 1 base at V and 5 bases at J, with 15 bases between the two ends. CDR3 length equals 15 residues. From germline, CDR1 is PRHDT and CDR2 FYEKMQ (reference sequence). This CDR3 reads CASSLVRYSGDEQYF. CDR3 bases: TGTGCCAGCAGCTTAGTCCGCTATTCCGGGGACGAGCAGTACTTC.

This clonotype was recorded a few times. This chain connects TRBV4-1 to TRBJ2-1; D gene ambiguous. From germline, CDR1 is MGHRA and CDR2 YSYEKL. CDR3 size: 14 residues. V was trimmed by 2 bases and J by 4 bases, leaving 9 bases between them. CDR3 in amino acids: CASSQSMLYNEQFF. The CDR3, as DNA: TGCGCCAGCAGCCAATCCATGCTTTACAATGAGCAGTTCTTC.

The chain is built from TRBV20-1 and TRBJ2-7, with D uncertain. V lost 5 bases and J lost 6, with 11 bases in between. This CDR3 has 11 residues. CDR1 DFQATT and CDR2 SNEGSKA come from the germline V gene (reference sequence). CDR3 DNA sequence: TGCAGTGCTTCGCCTCTTACCGAGCAGTACTTC. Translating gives CSASPLTEQYF.

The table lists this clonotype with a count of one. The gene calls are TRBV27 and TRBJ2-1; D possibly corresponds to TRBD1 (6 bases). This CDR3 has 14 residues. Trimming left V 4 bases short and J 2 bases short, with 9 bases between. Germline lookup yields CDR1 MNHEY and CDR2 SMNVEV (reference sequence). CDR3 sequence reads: CASSSKGAYNEQFF. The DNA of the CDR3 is TGTGCCAGCAGTTCTAAGGGGGCCTACAATGAGCAGTTCTTC.

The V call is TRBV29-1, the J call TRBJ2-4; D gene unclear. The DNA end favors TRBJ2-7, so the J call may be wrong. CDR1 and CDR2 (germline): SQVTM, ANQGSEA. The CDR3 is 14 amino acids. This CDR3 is CSVAYRVSRYEQYF. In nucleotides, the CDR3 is TGCAGCGTAGCCTACCGGGTATCCAGATACGAGCAGTACTTC.

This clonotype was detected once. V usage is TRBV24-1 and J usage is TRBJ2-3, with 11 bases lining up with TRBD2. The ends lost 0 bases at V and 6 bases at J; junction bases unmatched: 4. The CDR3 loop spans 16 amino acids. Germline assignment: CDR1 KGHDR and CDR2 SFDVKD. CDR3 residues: CATSDLRLAGTDTQYF. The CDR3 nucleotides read TGTGCCACCAGTGATTTGCGACTAGCGGGGACCGATACGCAGTATTTT.

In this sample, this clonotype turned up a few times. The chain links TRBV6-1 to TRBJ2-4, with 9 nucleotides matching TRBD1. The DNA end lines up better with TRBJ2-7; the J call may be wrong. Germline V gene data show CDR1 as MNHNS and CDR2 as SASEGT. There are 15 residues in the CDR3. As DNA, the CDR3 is TGTGCCAGCAGTCCACGGGACAGGGTTTACTACGAGCAGTACTTC. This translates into CASSPRDRVYYEQYF.

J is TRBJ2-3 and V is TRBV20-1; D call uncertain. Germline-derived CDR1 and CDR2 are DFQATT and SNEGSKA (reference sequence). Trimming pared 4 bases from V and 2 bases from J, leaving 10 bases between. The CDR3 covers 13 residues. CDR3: CSANEASTDTQYF. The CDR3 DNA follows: TGCAGTGCTAATGAGGCCTCCACAGATACGCAGTATTTT.

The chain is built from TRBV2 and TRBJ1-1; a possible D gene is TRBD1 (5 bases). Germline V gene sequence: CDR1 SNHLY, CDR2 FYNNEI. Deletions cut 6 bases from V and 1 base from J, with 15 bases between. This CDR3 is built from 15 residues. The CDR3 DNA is TGTGCCAGCAGCCTCCCGGGGGATTCGAACACTGAAGCTTTCTTT. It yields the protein CASSLPGDSNTEAFF.

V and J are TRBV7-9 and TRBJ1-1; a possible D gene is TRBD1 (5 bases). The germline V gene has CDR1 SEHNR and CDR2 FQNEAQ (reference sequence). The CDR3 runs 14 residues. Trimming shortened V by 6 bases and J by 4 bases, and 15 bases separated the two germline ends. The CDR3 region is CASSHAQRGTEAFF. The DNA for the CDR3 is TGTGCCAGCAGTCATGCCCAAAGGGGCACTGAAGCTTTCTTT. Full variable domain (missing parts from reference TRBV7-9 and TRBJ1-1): DTGVSQNPRHKITKRGQNVTFRCDPISEHNRLYWYRQTLGQGPEFLTYFQNEAQLEKSRLLSDRFSAERPKGSFSTLEIQRTEQGDSAMYLCASSHAQRGTEAFFGQGTRLTVV.

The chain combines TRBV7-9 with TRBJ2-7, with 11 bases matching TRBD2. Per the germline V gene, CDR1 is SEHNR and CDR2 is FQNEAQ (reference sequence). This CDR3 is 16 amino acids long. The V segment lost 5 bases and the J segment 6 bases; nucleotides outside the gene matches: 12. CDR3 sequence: CASSPPSSGGAGEQYF. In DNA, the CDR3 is TGTGCCAGCAGCCCTCCTAGTAGCGGGGGGGCCGGCGAGCAGTACTTC.